This TCR beta chain came from a study of T cell responses to AZD1222 COVID-19 vaccine (dated by TCRdb to the early 2020s). Turning to the overall study: AZD1222 recipients with second doses at about 4 weeks or about 12 weeks were pooled, because spike-specific TCR depth and breadth did not differ between schedules. TCR sequencing covered 233 trial participants: 207 given two doses of AZD1222 and 26 given two doses of MenACWY control vaccine. Trial participants were enrolled into age subgroups of 18-55, 56-69 and 70-plus years, which contained around 140, 26 and 57 TCR-sequenced participants, respectively. Results the study describes overall, beyond this receptor: The 56-69-year group was small, and its depth increase did not reach significance, likely because of low power. No day 14 peak-response samples were available, so repertoires were characterized only after the peak T cell response. Spike-specific TCR breadth and depth rose significantly after two AZD1222 doses compared with day 0 and with MenACWY recipients. Reportedly, close to half of the unique spike-specific TCRs recognized epitopes lying outside the regions that are mutated in the B.1.351 and B.1.1.7 variants. Participants were mostly white British and included more females than males, and it was suggested by the authors that clonal diversity may have been underestimated. Only six AZD1222 recipients were SARS-CoV-2 seropositive at baseline, limiting conclusions about previously exposed vaccinees. The whole spike protein was spanned by vaccine-associated CD4 TCRs, and dominant responses were seen in regions 160-218 and 743-854.

This clone was seen a single time. Its antigen is still unknown. Base quality data are lacking; no much larger clone is found one base away. The intended sense of this specimen's time point label: baseline before first vaccination. Samples from vaccinated people were obtained from the UK trials COV001 and COV002, which included a single-blind randomized controlled phase 2/3 trial of AZD1222 (ChAdOx1 nCoV-19) in healthy adults. Trial participant PBMC samples were collected at day 0 and day 28 after the second dose for TCRbeta chain sequencing. V gives up 1 base and J gives up 5 bases, and the segment between their germline ends measures 14 bases. The CDR3 runs 15 amino acids, cysteine and phenylalanine included. CDR3 DNA only is kept here, 45 bases in frame from base 1. Reading the germline V gene gives CDR1 SGHAT and CDR2 FQNNGV. The CDR3 regions of human TCRbeta chains were analyzed by immunosequencing. The authors' pipeline ran thus. TCRs in the repertoires were matched against a reference library of SARS-CoV-2-specific TCRs that had been generated with the MIRA antigen-specificity platform. Breadth was defined as the fraction of unique TCRs that were SARS-CoV-2-associated. Depth was defined as the fraction of total T cells that were SARS-CoV-2-associated. Each spike-specific TCR was assigned to its reactive spike region and to a CD4 or CD8 class using the MIRA data. Log10-transformed breadth and depth values were compared by one-way ANOVA with Sidak's multiple comparisons tests. TCRdb obtained this table from immuneACCESS and retained in-frame rearrangements with V and J assigned. These tables miss some clones; where compared with another copy, unresolved V genes account for less than half of the shortfall, and the remainder is unexplained. That table gives V, J and clone size, and the DNA gave D and trimming. This sample comprises 110,000 to 150,000 clones, approximately 90% of them detected only once. Roughly 4.7% of the sample rests with the top ten.

Material: peripheral blood, obtained on day 0 of AZD1222 vaccination. The receptor was derived from an adult in good health. This chain joins TRBV11-2 to TRBJ2-5; tentative D gene TRBD1, with 5 bases matching. For the CDR3, the sequence is CASSLVRGIAETQYF. The DNA sequence follows: TGTGCCAGCAGCTTAGTTAGGGGCATCGCGGAGACCCAGTACTTC.